This T cell receptor beta chain was profiled in a study of identical twins. Study-wide results and limits: A partial confounding effect on zero-insertion analyses could come from invariant MAIT and iNKT cells. The models gave estimates that fell short of the out-of-frame TCR alpha sharing seen in monozygotic twins.

Healthy Caucasians were all of the donors. The germline V gene encodes CDR1 MNHNS and CDR2 SASEGT. The CDR3 extends over 16 amino acids. Points on this clonotype: Its antigen is still unknown. One end of the junction is discordant with germline, which a read error may explain.

TCRdb ran MiXCR on the 5' RACE reads and lists one entry per CDR3 protein. There are 570,000 or so distinct CDR3 sequences in the sample; just under 10% occur only once, and 2.5% to 3% lies in the top ten. Separately, the same data were catalogued under a study of yellow fever vaccine responses in identical twins.

This clonotype originated in a woman under 30 in good health. This rearrangement joins TRBV6-1 to TRBJ2-1; TRBD2 agrees at 10 bases. The sequencing sample was made of PBMCs. CDR3 protein: CACSPIAGGSYNEQFF. CDR3 DNA: TGTGCCTGCAGCCCGATAGCGGGGGGCTCCTACAATGAGCAGTTCTTC.